This passage covers 16 T cell receptor beta chains from one sample sequenced in a study of regulatory T cells in long-lasting Graves disease. Construction of TCR beta libraries relied on iRepertoire HTBI primers and on Arm-PCR targeting CDR3 regions. From the multiplex PCR reads, TCRdb called clonotypes with MiXCR, one entry per CDR3 protein. The profile shows about 500,000 distinct CDR3 sequences, around 15% of them singletons. Time point specified: newly diagnosed GD, antithyroid drugs for less than 3 months. RNA from PBMCs was the source of the TCR library. These data were likewise used in another study, on T cells in Graves' hyperthyroidism and ophthalmopathy.

Source: peripheral blood mononuclear cells (PBMCs), taken at new diagnosis, from a patient treated with antithyroid drugs. The receptors were sampled from a man aged 40-49 years with Graves disease.

This clonotype was recorded many times. This rearrangement joins TRBV20-1 to TRBJ2-7; TRBD1 matches 7 bases. The germline V gene encodes CDR1 DFQATT and CDR2 SNEGSKA (reference sequence). The CDR3 runs to 14 residues. J was trimmed by 0 bases and V by 5 bases; bases with no gene match: 7. CDR3 nucleotide sequence: TGCAGTGCTCAACCGGGACAGACCTCCTACGAGCAGTACTTC. Its protein is CSAQPGQTSYEQYF.

V usage is TRBV7-3 and J usage is TRBJ2-3; 11 bases agree with TRBD2. The V gene end was trimmed by 6 bases and the J gene end by 2 bases; junction bases not matched to a gene: 10. Per the germline V gene, CDR1 is SGHTA and CDR2 is FQGTGA. The CDR3 covers 17 residues. CDR3 DNA sequence: TGTGCCAGCAGTTCGGCCCGGACTAGCGGGTCCACAGATACGCAGTATTTT. Translated: CASSSARTSGSTDTQYF. The full variable domain, rest sourced from reference TRBV7-3 and TRBJ2-3, is GAGVSQTPSNKVTEKGKYVELRCDPISGHTALYWYRQSLGQGPEFLIYFQGTGAADDSGLPNDRFFAVRPEGSVSTLKIQRTERGDSAVYLCASSSARTSGSTDTQYFGPGTRLTVL.

With respect to this clonotype: This likely comes from a read error, as the CDR3 has no conserved phenylalanine or tryptophan at its end. The chain has TRBV29-1 and TRBJ1-1; D ambiguous. V was pared by 7 bases and J by 0 bases, with 15 bases between. This CDR3 has 14 residues. Germline V gene sequence: CDR1 SQVTM, CDR2 ANQGSEA. The CDR3 region has the DNA TGCAGCGGCTCAGGCAGCCCTTTGAACACTGAAGCTTTCTCT. Translation: CSGSGSPLNTEAFS.

This clonotype was seen only a few times. Its ends do not fully match the called genes, so a read error is possible. The chain links TRBV10-2 to TRBJ2-7; D unresolved. The CDR3 is 12 amino acids. Per the germline V gene, CDR1 is WSHSY and CDR2 is SAAADI. CDR3 in DNA: TGTGCCAGCAGTAGACGGGTCTACGAGCAGTACTTC. Amino acids: CASSRRVYEQYF.

This clonotype was recorded many times. The gene calls are TRBV6-1 and TRBJ1-1; D unresolved. V was cut by 0 bases and J by 0 bases, with 5 bases left in between. The CDR3 has 14 residues. CDR1 is MNHNS, CDR2 SASEGT, per germline. The CDR3 reads CASSEASVNTEAFF. The CDR3 bases are TGTGCCAGCAGTGAAGCGTCCGTGAACACTGAAGCTTTCTTT.

This clonotype was seen ten or more times. J is TRBJ2-2 and V is TRBV24-1; D perhaps matches TRBD1 (6 bases). Germline lookup yields CDR1 KGHDR and CDR2 SFDVKD. This CDR3 spans 15 amino acids. V dropped 0 bases and J dropped 4 bases, with 8 bases sitting between them. CDR3 sequence (DNA): TGTGCCACCAGTGATTTGAAGGACAGCACCGGGGAGCTGTTTTTT. Translated, it gives CATSDLKDSTGELFF.

This clonotype was counted ten times or more. The genes are TRBV27 and TRBJ2-7; perhaps TRBD1 as D (6 bases). There are 14 residues in the CDR3. Germline V gene sequence: CDR1 MNHEY, CDR2 SMNVEV (reference sequence). V shed 9 bases and J shed 0 bases, with 15 bases lying between them. The DNA of the CDR3 is TGTGCCAGGTACCGGGACACCCGCTCCTACGAGCAGTACTTC. This sequence encodes CARYRDTRSYEQYF.

The sample holds many counts of this clonotype. The chain combines TRBV7-8 with TRBJ2-1, with 16 bases fitting TRBD2. The J call may be faulty, since TRBJ2-5 better matches the DNA end. The CDR3 runs to 18 residues. In germline, CDR1 is SGHVS, CDR2 FQNEAQ. CDR3 in amino acids: CASSLPGTSGRASETQYF. CDR3 bases: TGTGCCAGCAGCCTACCCGGGACTAGCGGGAGGGCCAGCGAGACCCAGTACTTC.

This clonotype came up a few times. The genes are TRBV19 and TRBJ2-1; 11 bases are shared with TRBD2. The junction had 6 bases not matched to a gene; V was cut back by 1 base and J by 7 bases. Germline V gene data show CDR1 as LNHDA and CDR2 as SQIVND (reference sequence). CDR3 length: 16 residues. The CDR3 sequence: CASSIALAGGGNEQFF. The CDR3 region has the DNA TGTGCCAGTAGTATAGCCTTAGCGGGAGGGGGGAATGAGCAGTTCTTC.

This clonotype was seen many times. The V gene is TRBV6-2 or TRBV6-3, the J gene TRBJ2-2; TRBD1 agrees at 7 bases. With 7 bases clipped from V and 7 bases from J, the junction kept 15 bases outside the gene matches. Germline values: CDR1 MNHEY, CDR2 SVGEGT. The CDR3 is 16 amino acids. The CDR3 DNA reads as TGTGCCAGCACCTCCGCAGGGGGAAGAGGTTTCGGGGAGCTGTTTTTT. As protein: CASTSAGGRGFGELFF.

This clonotype was counted ten times or more. The rearrangement joins TRBV30 to TRBJ2-5, with 7 bases aligning to TRBD2. The CDR3 is 12 amino acids. Germline trimming cut 5 bases from V and 5 bases from J; bases unmatched to any gene: 5. Germline-derived CDR1 and CDR2 are GTSNPN and SVGIG (reference sequence). CDR3 sequence reads: CAWGEGRETQYF. The CDR3 nucleotides read TGTGCCTGGGGGGAGGGGCGTGAGACCCAGTACTTC.

The chain uses TRBV6-1 and TRBJ2-7; D is unresolved. The CDR3 contains 14 residues. Trimming left V 3 bases short and J 3 bases short, with 12 bases between. Germline V lookup: CDR1 MNHNS, CDR2 SASEGT. The chain's CDR3 is CASSEWSSGYEQYF. The CDR3 DNA follows: TGTGCCAGCAGTGAGTGGTCGTCCGGCTACGAGCAGTACTTC.

This clonotype was counted many times. The chain recombines TRBV9 with TRBJ2-1; 12 bases map to TRBD1. V lost 1 base, J lost 7 bases, and 18 bases stayed unmatched. CDR1 and CDR2 (germline): SGDLS, YYNGEE. This CDR3 contains 20 residues. The CDR3 DNA sequence: TGTGCCAGCAGCGTAACGGGACAGGGGGCACGCGGATCCCTAAGGAATGAGCAGTTCTTC. This gives the protein CASSVTGQGARGSLRNEQFF.

V and J are TRBV5-1 and TRBJ2-2, with a weak D call TRBD2 (6 bases). The CDR3 extends over 15 amino acids. CDR1 is SGHRS and CDR2 is YFSETQ in the germline V gene. Trimming took off 3 bases at V and 2 bases at J, with 11 bases between the two ends. CDR3 bases: TGCGCCAGCAGCTGGGGACTCGATAACACCGGGGAGCTGTTTTTT. Its translation is CASSWGLDNTGELFF.

This clonotype was counted ten times or more. The chain carries TRBV12-3 or TRBV12-4 and TRBJ2-2, with D perhaps TRBD1 (7 bases). The CDR3 length is 18 residues. The V and J ends lost 1 base and 1 base respectively, with 16 bases between them. In DNA, the CDR3 is TGTGCCAGCAGTTTAGAGAGGAGGGGACAGCTGAACACCGGGGAGCTGTTTTTT. This encodes CASSLERRGQLNTGELFF.

This clonotype was detected many times. V and J are TRBV28 and TRBJ2-4; 12 nucleotides line up with TRBD2. J was trimmed by 1 base and V by 4 bases; bases with no gene match: 5. The length of the CDR3 is 17 residues. The germline V gene encodes CDR1 MDHEN and CDR2 SYDVKM. This CDR3 is CASSCSGLAGAKNIQYF. In nucleotides, the CDR3 is TGTGCCAGCAGTTGTTCGGGACTAGCGGGCGCCAAAAACATTCAGTACTTC.